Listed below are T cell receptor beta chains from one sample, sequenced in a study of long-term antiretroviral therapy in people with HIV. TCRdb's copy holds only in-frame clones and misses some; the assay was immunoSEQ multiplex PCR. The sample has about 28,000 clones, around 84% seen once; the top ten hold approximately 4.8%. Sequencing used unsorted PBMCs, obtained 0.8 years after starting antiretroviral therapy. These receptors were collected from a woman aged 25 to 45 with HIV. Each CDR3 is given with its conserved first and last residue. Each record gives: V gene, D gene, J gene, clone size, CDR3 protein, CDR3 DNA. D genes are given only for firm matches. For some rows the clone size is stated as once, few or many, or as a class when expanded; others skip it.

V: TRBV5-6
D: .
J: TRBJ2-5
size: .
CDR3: CASSFRGQETQYF
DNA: TGTGCCAGCAGCTTTAGAGGGCAAGAGACCCAGTACTTC

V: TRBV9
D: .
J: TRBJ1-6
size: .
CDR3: CASSASYNSPLHF
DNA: TGTGCCAGCAGCGCTAGTTACAATTCACCCCTCCACTTT

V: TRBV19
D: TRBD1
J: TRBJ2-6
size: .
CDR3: CASSPTGAGANVLTF
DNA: TGTGCCAGTAGCCCAACAGGGGCTGGGGCCAACGTCCTGACTTTC

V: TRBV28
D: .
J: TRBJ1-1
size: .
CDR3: CASSQQTNTEAFF
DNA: TGTGCCAGCAGTCAACAGACGAACACTGAAGCTTTCTTT

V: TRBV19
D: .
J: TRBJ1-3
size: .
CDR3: CASSIVQASGSGNTIYF
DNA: TGTGCCAGTAGTATTGTGCAGGCCTCAGGTTCTGGAAACACCATATATTTT

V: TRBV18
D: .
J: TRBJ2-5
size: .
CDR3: CASSPRLVPETQYF
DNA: TGTGCCAGCTCACCACGTCTAGTCCCAGAGACCCAGTACTTC

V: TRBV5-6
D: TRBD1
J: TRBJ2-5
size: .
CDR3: CASSPVRGQRETQYF
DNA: TGTGCCAGCAGCCCGGTTCGGGGACAGCGGGAGACCCAGTACTTC

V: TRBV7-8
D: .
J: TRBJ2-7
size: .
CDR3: CASSSDSPEQYF
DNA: TGTGCCAGCAGCTCCGACAGTCCCGAGCAGTACTTC

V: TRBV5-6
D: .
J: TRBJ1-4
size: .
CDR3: CASSSHITLSEKLFF
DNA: TGTGCCAGCAGTTCGCATATTACCCTGTCCGAAAAACTGTTTTTT

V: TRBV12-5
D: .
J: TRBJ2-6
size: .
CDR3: CASGLVGWLGSGANVLTF
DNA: TGTGCTAGTGGTTTGGTGGGGTGGTTGGGCTCTGGGGCCAACGTCCTGACTTTC

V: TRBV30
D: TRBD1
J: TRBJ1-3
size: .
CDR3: CAWTRDSFGGNTIYF
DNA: TGTGCCTGGACGAGGGACAGCTTCGGTGGAAACACCATATATTTT

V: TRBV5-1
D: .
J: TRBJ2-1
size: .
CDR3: CASSSGEGLHNEQFF
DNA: TGCGCCAGCAGCTCTGGAGAAGGTCTGCACAATGAGCAGTTCTTC

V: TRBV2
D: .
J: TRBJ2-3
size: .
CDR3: CASSELLASLGTDTQYF
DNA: TGTGCCAGCAGTGAACTTCTAGCCTCTCTGGGCACAGATACGCAGTATTTT

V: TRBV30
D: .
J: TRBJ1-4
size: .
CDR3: CAWSVGSAREFANEKLFF
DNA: TGTGCCTGGAGTGTTGGCAGCGCAAGGGAATTTGCTAATGAAAAACTGTTTTTT

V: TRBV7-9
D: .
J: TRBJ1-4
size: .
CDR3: CASSFKGLGEKLFF
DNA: TGTGCCAGCAGCTTCAAGGGGCTCGGAGAAAAACTGTTTTTT

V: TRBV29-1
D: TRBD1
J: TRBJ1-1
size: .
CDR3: CSAMGQAATEAFF
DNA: TGCAGCGCCATGGGACAGGCCGCCACTGAAGCTTTCTTT

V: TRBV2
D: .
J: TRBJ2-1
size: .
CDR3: CASKAPSSYNEQFF
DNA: TGTGCCAGCAAGGCACCCTCTTCCTACAATGAGCAGTTCTTC

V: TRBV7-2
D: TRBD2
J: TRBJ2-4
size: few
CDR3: CASSLPGGENIQYF
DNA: TGTGCCAGCAGCCTCCCTGGGGGGGAAAACATTCAGTACTTC

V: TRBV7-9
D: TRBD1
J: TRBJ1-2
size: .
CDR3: CASSRPTGDGYTF
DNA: TGTGCCAGCAGTCGACCGACAGGGGATGGCTACACCTTC

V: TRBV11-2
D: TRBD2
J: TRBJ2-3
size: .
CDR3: CASSSAGGRSDTQYF
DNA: TGTGCCAGCAGCTCGGCGGGGGGGCGGTCAGATACGCAGTATTTT

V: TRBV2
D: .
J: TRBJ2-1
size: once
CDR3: CASRGREQFF
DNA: TGTGCCAGCAGGGGTCGAGAGCAGTTCTTC

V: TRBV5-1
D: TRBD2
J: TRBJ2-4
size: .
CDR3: CASSLEGGENIQYF
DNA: TGCGCCAGCAGCTTGGAGGGAGGGGAAAACATTCAGTACTTC